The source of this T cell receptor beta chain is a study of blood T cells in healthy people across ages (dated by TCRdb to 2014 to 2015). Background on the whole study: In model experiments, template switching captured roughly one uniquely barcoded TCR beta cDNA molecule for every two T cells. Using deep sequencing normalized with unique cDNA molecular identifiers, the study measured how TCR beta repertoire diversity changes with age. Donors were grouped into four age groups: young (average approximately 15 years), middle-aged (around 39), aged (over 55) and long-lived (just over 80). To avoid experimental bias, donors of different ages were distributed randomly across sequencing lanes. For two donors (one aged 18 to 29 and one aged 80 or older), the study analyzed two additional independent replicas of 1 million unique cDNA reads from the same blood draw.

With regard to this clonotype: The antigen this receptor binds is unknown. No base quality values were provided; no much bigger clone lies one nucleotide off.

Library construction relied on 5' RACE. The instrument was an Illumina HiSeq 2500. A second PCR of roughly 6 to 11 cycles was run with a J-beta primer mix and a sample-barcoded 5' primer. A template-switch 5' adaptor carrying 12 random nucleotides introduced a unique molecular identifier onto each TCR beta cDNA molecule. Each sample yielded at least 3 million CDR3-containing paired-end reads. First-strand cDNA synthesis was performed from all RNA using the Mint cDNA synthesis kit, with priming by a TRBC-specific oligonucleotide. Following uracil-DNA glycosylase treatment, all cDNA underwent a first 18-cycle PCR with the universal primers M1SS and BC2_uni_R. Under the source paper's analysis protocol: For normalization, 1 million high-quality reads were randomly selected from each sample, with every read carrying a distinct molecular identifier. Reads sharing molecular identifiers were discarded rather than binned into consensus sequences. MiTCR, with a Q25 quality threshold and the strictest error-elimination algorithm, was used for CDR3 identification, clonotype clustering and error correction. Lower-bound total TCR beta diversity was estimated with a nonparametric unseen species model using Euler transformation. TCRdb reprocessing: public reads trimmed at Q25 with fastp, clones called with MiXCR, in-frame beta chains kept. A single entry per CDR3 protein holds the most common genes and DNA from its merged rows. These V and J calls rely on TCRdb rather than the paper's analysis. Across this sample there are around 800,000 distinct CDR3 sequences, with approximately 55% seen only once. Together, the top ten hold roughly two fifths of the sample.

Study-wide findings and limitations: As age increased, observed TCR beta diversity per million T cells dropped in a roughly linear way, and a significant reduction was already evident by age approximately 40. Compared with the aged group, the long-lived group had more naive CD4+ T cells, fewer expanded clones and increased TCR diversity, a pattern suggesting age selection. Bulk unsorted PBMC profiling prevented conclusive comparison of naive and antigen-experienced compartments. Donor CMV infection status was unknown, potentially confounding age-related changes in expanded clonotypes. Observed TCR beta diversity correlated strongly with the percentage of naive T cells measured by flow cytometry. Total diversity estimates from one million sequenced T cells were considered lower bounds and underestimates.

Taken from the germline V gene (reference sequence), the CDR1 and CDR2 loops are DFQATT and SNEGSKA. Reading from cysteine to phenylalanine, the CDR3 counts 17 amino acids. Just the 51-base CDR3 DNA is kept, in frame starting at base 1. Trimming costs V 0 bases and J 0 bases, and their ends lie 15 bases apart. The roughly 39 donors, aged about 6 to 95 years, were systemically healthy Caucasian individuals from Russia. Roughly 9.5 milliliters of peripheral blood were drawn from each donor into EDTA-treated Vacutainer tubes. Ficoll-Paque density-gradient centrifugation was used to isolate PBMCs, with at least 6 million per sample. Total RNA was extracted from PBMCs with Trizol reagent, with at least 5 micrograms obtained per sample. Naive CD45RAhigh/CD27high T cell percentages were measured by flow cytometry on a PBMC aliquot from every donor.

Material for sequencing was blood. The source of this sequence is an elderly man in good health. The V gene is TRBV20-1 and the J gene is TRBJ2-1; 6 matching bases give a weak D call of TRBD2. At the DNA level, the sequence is TGCAGTGCTAGAGATCTCGGGGCGGGGAGCTCCTACAATGAGCAGTTCTTC. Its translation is CSARDLGAGSSYNEQFF.